This record looks at one T cell receptor beta chain sequence and its context. This CDR3 comprises 16 residues. The junction had 4 bases not matched to a gene; V was cut back by 0 bases and J by 0 bases. Germline CDR1 is LGHNA and CDR2 is YSLEER. Here immunoSEQ multiplex PCR was the method, and the copy in TCRdb shows in-frame clones only, minus some. The data hold approximately 140,000 clones, with more than 85% observed a single time. The sample belongs to a study of T cell responses to AZD1222 COVID-19 vaccine. J is TRBJ1-1 and V is TRBV4-3; TRBD1 matches at 7 bases. This sample comprised peripheral blood, obtained on day 0 of AZD1222 vaccination. The source is an adult in good health. The CDR3 DNA reads as TGCGCCAGCAGCCAAGAACCCGGGACAGTGAACACTGAAGCTTTCTTT. Its translation is CASSQEPGTVNTEAFF.